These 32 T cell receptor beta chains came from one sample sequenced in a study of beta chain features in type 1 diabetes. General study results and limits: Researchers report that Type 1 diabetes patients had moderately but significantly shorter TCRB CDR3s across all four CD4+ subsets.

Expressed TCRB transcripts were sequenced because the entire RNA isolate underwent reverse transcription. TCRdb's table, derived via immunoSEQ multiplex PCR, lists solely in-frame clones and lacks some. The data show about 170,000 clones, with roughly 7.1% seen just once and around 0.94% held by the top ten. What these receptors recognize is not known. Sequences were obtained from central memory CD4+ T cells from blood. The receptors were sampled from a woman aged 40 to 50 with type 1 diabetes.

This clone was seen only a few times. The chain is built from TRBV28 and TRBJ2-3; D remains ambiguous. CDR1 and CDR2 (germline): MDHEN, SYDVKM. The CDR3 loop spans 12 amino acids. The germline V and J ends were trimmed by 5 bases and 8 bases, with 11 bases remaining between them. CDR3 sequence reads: CASSTSSGTQYF. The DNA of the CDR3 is TGTGCCAGCAGTACCTCATCGGGTACGCAGTATTTT.

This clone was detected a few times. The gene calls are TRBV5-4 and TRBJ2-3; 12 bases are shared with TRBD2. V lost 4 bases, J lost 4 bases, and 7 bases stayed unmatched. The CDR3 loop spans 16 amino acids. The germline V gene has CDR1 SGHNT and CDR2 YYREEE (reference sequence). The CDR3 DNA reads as TGTGCCAGCAGCGAGAGGGCTAGCGGGAGGGCAGATACGCAGTATTTT. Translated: CASSERASGRADTQYF.

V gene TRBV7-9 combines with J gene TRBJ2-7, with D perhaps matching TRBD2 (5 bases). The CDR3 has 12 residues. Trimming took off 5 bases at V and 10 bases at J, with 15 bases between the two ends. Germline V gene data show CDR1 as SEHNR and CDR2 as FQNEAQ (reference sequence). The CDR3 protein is CASSLGRGRQYF. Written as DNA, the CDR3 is TGTGCCAGCAGCCTAGGGAGAGGGCGACAGTACTTC.

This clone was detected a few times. The CDR3: CASSESEDRAVTFF. The CDR3 nucleotides read TGTGCCAGCAGTGAGAGCGAGGACAGGGCTGTGACTTTCTTT. The V call is TRBV2, the J call TRBJ1-1; TRBD1 aligns across 8 bases. J gave up 12 bases and V 3 bases, and 12 bases lay outside the gene matches. CDR1 is SNHLY and CDR2 is FYNNEI in the germline V gene. This CDR3 has 14 residues.

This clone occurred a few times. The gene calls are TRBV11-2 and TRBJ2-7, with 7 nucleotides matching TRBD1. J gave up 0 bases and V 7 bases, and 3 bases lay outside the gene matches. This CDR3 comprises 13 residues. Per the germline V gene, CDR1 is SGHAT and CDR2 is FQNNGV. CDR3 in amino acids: CASTRTGSYEQYF. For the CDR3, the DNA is TGTGCCAGCACCAGGACAGGCTCCTACGAGCAGTACTTC.

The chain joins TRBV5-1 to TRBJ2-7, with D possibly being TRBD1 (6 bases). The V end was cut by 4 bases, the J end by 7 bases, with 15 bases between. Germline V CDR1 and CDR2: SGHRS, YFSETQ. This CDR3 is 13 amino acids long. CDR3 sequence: CASSTSGVREQYF. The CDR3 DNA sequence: TGCGCCAGCAGCACGTCAGGGGTGCGTGAGCAGTACTTC. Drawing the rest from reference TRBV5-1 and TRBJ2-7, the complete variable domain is KAGVTQTPRYLIKTRGQQVTLSCSPISGHRSVSWYQQTPGQGLQFLFEYFSETQRNKGNFPGRFSGRQFSNSRSEMNVSTLELGDSALYLCASSTSGVREQYFGPGTRLTVT.

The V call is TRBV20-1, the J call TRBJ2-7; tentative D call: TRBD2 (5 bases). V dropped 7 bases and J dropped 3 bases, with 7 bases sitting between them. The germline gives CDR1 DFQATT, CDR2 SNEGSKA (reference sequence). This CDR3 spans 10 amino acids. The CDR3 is CSVRDYEQYF. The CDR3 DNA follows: TGCAGTGTCCGGGACTACGAGCAGTACTTC.

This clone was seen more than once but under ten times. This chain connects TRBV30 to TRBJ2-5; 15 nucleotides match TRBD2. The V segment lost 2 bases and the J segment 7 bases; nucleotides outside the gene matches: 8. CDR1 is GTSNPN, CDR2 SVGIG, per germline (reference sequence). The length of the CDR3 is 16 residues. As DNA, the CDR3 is TGTGCCTGGAGTCCCGGGACTAGCGGGAGGCGTGGGACCCAGTACTTC. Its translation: CAWSPGTSGRRGTQYF.

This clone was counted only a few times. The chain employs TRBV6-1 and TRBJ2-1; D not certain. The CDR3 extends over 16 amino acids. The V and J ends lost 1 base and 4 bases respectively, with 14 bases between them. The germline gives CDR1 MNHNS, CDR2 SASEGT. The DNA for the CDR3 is TGTGCCAGCAGTGAAGTAGGCTCCGCCAGGTACAATGAGCAGTTCTTC. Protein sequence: CASSEVGSARYNEQFF.

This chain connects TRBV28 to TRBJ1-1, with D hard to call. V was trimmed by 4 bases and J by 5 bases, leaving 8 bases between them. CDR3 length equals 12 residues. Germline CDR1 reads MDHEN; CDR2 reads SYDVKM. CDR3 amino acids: CASSWRETEAFF. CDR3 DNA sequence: TGTGCCAGCAGTTGGAGGGAGACTGAAGCTTTCTTT.

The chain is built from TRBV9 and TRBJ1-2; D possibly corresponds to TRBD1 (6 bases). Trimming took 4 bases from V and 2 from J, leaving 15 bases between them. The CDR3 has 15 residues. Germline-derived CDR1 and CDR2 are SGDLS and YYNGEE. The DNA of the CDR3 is TGTGCCAGCAGCCCGTACCCTGGGGGCAACTATGGCTACACCTTC. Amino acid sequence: CASSPYPGGNYGYTF. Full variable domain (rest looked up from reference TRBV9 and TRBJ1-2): DSGVTQTPKHLITATGQRVTLRCSPRSGDLSVYWYQQSLDQGLQFLIQYYNGEERAKGNILERFSAQQFPDLHSELNLSSLELGDSALYFCASSPYPGGNYGYTFGSGTRLTVV.

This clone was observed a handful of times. The CDR3 region is CASSLAGWGADTQYF. DNA for the CDR3: TGTGCCAGCAGCCTGGCGGGATGGGGCGCAGATACGCAGTATTTT. The J gene is TRBJ2-3, the V gene TRBV7-2; TRBD2 is a possible D gene (6 bases). The V end was cut by 5 bases, the J end by 4 bases, with 16 bases between. Germline lookup yields CDR1 SGHTA and CDR2 FQGNSA. The CDR3 is 15 residues long.

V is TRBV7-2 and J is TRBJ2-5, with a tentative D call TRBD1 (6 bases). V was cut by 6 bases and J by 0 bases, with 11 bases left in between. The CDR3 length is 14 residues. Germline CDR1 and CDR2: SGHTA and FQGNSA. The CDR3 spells CASSRGQYQETQYF. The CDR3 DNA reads TGTGCCAGCAGTCGTGGACAGTACCAAGAGACCCAGTACTTC.

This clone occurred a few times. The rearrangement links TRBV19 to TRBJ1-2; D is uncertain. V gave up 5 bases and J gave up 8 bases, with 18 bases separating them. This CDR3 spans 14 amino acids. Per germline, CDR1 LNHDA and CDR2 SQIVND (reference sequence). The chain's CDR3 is CASSEDKVGRGYTF. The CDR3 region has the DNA TGTGCCAGTAGTGAAGACAAAGTAGGCCGGGGCTACACCTTC.

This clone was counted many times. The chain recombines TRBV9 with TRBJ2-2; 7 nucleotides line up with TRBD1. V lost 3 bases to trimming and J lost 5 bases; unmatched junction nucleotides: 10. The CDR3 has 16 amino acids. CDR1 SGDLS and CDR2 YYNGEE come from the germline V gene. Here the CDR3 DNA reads TGTGCCAGCAGCGCCGGGCCGGGGACAGTGACCGGGGAGCTGTTTTTT. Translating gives CASSAGPGTVTGELFF. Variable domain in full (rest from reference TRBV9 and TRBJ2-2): DSGVTQTPKHLITATGQRVTLRCSPRSGDLSVYWYQQSLDQGLQFLIQYYNGEERAKGNILERFSAQQFPDLHSELNLSSLELGDSALYFCASSAGPGTVTGELFFGEGSRLTVL.

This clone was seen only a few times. The CDR3 DNA reads as TGTGCCAGCAGCCAAGACAGGGAGAGAGGCTACACCTTC. Translation gives CASSQDRERGYTF. The genes are TRBV6-6 and TRBJ1-2; 7 nucleotides agree with TRBD1. V shed 6 bases and J 8 bases; nucleotides not matched to a gene: 9. The CDR3 has 13 residues. Germline CDR1 reads MNHNY; CDR2 reads SVGAGI (reference sequence).

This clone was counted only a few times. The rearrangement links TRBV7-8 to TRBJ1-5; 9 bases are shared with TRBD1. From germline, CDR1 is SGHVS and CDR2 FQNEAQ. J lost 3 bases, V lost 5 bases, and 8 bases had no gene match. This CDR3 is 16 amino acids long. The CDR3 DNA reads TGTGCCAGCAGCCGAGGACAGGGGATTTCCAATCAGCCCCAGCATTTT. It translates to CASSRGQGISNQPQHF.

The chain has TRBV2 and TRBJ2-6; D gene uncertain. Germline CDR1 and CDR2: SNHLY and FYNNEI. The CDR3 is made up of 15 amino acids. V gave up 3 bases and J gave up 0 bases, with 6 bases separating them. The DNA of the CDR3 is TGTGCCAGCAGTGAGGCCAGCTCTGGGGCCAACGTCCTGACTTTC. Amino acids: CASSEASSGANVLTF.

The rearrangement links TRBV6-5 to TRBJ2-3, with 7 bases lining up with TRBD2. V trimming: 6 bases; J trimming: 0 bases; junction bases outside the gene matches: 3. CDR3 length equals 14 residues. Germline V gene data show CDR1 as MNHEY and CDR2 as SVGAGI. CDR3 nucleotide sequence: TGTGCCAGCAGGATGACTAGCAGCACAGATACGCAGTATTTT. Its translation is CASRMTSSTDTQYF.

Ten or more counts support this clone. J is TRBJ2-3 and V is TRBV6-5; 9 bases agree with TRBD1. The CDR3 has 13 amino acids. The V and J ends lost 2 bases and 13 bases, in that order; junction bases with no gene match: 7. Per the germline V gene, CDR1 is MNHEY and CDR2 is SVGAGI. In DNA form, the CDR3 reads TGTGCCAGCAGTTACGCCGGGGGACAGGGCAAGTATTTT. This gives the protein CASSYAGGQGKYF.

The CDR3 nucleotides read TGTGCCATCTCGGGGGTAGGCGAGCAGTACTTC. Its translation is CAISGVGEQYF. This chain uses TRBV10-3 with TRBJ2-7; D is possibly TRBD2 (6 bases). The CDR3 has 11 residues. The germline gives CDR1 ENHRY, CDR2 SYGVKD. V was shortened by 8 bases and J by 6 bases, with 11 bases between the two germline ends.

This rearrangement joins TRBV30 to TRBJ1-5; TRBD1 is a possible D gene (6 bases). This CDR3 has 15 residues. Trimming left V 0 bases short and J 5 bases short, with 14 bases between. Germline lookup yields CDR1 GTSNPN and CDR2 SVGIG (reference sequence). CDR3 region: CAWSVLGGGDQPQHF. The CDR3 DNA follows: TGTGCCTGGAGTGTATTAGGGGGTGGCGATCAGCCCCAGCATTTT.

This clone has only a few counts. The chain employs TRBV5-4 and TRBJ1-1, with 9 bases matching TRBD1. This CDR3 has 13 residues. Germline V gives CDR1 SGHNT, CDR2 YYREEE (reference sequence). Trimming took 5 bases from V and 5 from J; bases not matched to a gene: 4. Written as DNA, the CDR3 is TGTGCCAGCAGTCGACAGGGGGGGACTGAAGCTTTCTTT. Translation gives CASSRQGGTEAFF.

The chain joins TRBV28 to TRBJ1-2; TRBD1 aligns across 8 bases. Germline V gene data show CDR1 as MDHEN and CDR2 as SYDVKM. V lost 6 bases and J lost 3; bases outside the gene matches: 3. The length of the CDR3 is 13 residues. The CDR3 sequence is CASRTTGDYGYTF. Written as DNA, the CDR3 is TGTGCCAGCAGAACGACAGGGGACTATGGCTACACCTTC.

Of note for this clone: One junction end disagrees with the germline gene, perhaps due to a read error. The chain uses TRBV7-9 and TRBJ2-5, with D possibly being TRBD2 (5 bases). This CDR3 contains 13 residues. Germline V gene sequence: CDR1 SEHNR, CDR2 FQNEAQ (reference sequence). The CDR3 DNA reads TGTGCCAGCAGCTTAATGCGGGCGGTAACTCTGAACTTC. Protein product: CASSLMRAVTLNF.

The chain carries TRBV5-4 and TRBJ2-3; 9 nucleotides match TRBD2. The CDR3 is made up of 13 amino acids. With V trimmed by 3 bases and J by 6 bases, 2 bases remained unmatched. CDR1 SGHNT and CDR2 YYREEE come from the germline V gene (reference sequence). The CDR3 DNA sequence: TGTGCCAGCAGCTGGACTAGCGAGGATACGCAGTATTTT. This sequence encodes CASSWTSEDTQYF.

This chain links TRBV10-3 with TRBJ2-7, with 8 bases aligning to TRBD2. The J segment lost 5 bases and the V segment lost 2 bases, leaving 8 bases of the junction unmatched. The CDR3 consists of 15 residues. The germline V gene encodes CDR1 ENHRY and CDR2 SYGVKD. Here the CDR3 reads CAISEDRARGDEQYF. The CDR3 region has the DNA TGTGCCATCAGTGAGGACCGTGCGCGGGGGGACGAGCAGTACTTC.

CDR3 in DNA: TGTGCCAGCTGGGTTCCGGGACAGGGGACCGATACGCAGTATTTT. Encoded protein: CASWVPGQGTDTQYF. The chain links TRBV27 to TRBJ2-3; 10 positions agree with TRBD1. Germline V gene sequence: CDR1 MNHEY, CDR2 SMNVEV (reference sequence). V shed 8 bases, J shed 6 bases, and the junction held 11 bases outside the gene matches. This CDR3 is 15 amino acids long.

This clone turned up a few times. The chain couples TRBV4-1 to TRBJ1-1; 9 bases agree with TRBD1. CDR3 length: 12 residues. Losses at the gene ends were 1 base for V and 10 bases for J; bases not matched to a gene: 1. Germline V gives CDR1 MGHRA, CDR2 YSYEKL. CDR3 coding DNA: TGCGCCAGCAGCCAAGGGGGACAGGGAGCTTTCTTT. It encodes CASSQGGQGAFF.

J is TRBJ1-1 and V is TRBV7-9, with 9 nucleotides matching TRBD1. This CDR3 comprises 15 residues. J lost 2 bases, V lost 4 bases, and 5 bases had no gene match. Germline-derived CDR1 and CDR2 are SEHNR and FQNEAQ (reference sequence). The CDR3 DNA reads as TGTGCCAGCAGCTACCTGACAGGGGGAAACACTGAAGCTTTCTTT. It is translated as CASSYLTGGNTEAFF.

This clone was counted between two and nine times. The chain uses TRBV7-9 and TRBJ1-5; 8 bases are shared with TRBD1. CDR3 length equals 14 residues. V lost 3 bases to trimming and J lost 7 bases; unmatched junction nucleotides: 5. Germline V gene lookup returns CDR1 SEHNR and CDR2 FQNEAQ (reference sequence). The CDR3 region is CASSLTGDGQPQHF. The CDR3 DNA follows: TGTGCCAGCAGCTTGACAGGGGACGGGCAGCCCCAGCATTTT. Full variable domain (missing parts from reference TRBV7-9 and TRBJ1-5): DTGVSQNPRHKITKRGQNVTFRCDPISEHNRLYWYRQTLGQGPEFLTYFQNEAQLEKSRLLSDRFSAERPKGSFSTLEIQRTEQGDSAMYLCASSLTGDGQPQHFGDGTRLSIL.

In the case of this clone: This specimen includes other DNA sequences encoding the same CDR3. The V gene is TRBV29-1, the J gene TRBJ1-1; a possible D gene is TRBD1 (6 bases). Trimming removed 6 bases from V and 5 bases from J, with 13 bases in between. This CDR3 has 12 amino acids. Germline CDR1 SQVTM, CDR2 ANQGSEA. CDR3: CSVRQVGTEAFF. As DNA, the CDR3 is TGCAGCGTCAGACAGGTCGGTACTGAAGCTTTCTTT.